This T cell receptor (beta chain) was recovered during a study of shared clonotypes between healthy human individuals. Remarks on this clone: An end of the junction differs from the germline gene, which may be a read error.

Germline V CDR1 and CDR2: SGHRS, YFSETQ. This CDR3 has 15 amino acids. Libraries were prepared by immunoSEQ multiplex PCR; TCRdb keeps only in-frame clonotypes and omits some of them. The sample has about 2.4 million clones; approximately 93% are singletons. This receptor was taken from a man younger than 35 in good health. Some clones in this sample may be carry-over from other donors' samples. Material for sequencing was naive CD4+ T cells from PBMCs. Documented subset: CD45RA+ positively selected. The V and J genes are TRBV5-1 and TRBJ1-2; tentative D call: TRBD1 (6 bases). The CDR3 here is CASSPGTSYGDGCTF. DNA for the CDR3: TGCGCCAGCAGCCCCGGGACATCCTACGGGGATGGCTGCACCTTC.